This T cell receptor beta chain was identified in a study of patients and donors after allogeneic stem cell transplantation. TCRdb ran MiXCR on the RT-PCR reads and lists one entry per CDR3 protein. The table lists about 960,000 distinct CDR3 sequences, 15% to 20% of them singletons. This clonotype has only a few counts. Germline V lookup: CDR1 MNHNS, CDR2 SASEGT. The V segment lost 6 bases and the J segment 8 bases; nucleotides outside the gene matches: 7. This CDR3 is 15 amino acids long. Sequences were obtained from blood, either unsorted or a sorted T cell fraction (not recorded which). This TCR derives from a human donor who was either an allogeneic HSCT recipient or a stem cell or donor lymphocyte infusion donor (not recorded which). It is not recorded whose cells these are; they may come from a transplant donor. The chain uses TRBV6-1 and TRBJ2-1; TRBD2 matches 13 bases. In nucleotides, the CDR3 is TGTGCCAGCAGCCAAACTAGCGGGGGGGGCCATGAGCAGTTCTTC. It translates to CASSQTSGGGHEQFF.